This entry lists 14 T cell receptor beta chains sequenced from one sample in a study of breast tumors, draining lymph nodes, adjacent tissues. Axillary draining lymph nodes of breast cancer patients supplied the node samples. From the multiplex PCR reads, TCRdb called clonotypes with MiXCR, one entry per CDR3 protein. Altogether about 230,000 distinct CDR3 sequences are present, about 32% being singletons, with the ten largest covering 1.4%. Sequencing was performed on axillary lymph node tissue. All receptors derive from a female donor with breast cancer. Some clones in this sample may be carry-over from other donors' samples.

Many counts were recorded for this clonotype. The CDR3 loop reads CASSLSAGLAGGRPGDTQYF. The CDR3 bases are TGTGCCAGCAGCTTATCAGCAGGACTAGCGGGAGGGCGACCCGGAGATACGCAGTATTTT. The chain employs TRBV7-3 and TRBJ2-3, with 15 positions matching TRBD2. Looked up from germline, CDR1 is SGHTA and CDR2 is FQGTGA. The CDR3 extends over 20 amino acids. V was pared by 2 bases and J by 5 bases, with 14 bases of the junction left unmatched.

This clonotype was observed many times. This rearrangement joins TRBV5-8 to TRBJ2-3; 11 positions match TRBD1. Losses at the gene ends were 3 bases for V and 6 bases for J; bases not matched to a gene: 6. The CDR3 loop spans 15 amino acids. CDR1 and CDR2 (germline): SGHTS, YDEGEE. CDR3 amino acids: CASSYGQGASDTQYF. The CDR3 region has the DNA TGTGCCAGCAGCTACGGACAGGGGGCGTCCGATACGCAGTATTTT.

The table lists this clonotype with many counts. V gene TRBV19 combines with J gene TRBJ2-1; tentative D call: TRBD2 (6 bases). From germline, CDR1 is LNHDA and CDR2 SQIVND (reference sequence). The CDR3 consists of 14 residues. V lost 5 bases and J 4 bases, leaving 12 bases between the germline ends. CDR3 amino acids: CASSPGEAYNEQFF. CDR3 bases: TGTGCCAGTAGTCCGGGGGAGGCTTACAATGAGCAGTTCTTC.

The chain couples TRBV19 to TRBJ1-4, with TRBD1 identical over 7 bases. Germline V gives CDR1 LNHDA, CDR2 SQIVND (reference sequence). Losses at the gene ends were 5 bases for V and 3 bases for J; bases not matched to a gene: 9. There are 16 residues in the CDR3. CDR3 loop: CASSPSPTGSNEKLFF. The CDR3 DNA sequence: TGTGCCAGTAGTCCTTCGCCGACAGGGTCTAATGAAAAACTGTTTTTT.

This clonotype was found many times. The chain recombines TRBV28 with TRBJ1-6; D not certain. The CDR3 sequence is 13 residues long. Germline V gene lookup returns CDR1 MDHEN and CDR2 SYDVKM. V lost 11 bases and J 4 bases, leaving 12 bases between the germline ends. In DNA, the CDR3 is TGTGCCGGTTGGGGTGGGTATAATTCACCCCTCCACTTT. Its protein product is CAGWGGYNSPLHF.

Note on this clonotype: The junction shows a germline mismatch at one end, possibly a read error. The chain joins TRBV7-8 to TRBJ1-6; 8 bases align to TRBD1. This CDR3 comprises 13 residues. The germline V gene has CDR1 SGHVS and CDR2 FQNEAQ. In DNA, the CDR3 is TGCGCCGGCGGGACAGGACGAAATTCACCTCTCCACTTT. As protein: CAGGTGRNSPLHF.

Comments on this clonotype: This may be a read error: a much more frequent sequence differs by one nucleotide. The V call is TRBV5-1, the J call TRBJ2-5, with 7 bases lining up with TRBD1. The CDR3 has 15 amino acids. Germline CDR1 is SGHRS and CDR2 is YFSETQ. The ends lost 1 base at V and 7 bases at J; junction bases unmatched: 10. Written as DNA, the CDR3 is TGCGCCAGCAGCTTGAACGTAGGGGGCGGAGGGACCCAGTACTTC. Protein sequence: CASSLNVGGGGTQYF.

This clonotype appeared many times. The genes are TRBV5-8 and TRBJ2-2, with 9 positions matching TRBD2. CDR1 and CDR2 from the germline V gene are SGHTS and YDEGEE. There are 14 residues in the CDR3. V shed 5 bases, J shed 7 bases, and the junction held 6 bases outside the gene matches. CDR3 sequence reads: CASRTGTSIGELFF. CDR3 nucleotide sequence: TGTGCCAGCAGAACCGGGACTAGCATCGGGGAGCTGTTTTTT.

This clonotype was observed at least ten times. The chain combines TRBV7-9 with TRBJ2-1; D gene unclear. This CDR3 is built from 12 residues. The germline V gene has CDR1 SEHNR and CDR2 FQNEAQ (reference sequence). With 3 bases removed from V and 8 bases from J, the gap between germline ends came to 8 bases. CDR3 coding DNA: TGTGCCAGCAGCTTTGTTGGGGATGAGCAGTTCTTC. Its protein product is CASSFVGDEQFF.

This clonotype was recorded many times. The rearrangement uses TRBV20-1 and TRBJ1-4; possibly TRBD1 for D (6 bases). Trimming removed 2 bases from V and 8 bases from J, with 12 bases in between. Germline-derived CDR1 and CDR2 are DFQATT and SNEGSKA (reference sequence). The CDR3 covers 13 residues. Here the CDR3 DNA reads TGCAGTGCTAGACAGGGGATAGAGGAAAAACTGTTTTTT. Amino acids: CSARQGIEEKLFF.

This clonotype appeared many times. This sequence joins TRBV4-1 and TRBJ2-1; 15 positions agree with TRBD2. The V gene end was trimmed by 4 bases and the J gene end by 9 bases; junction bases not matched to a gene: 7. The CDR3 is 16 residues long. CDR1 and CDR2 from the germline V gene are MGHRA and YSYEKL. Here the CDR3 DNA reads TGCGCCAGCAGCCTTCCGGGACTAGCGGGAGGAGGTGAGCAGTTCTTC. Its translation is CASSLPGLAGGGEQFF.

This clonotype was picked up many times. This CDR3 reads CASSQDSSGSGGYTF. CDR3 in DNA: TGTGCCAGCAGCCAAGATTCATCGGGATCCGGTGGCTACACCTTC. The V gene is TRBV3-1, the J gene TRBJ1-2; the D is unclear. This CDR3 comprises 15 residues. V lost 0 bases to trimming and J lost 7 bases, with 15 bases between them. Germline CDR1 is LGHDT and CDR2 is YNNKEL (reference sequence).

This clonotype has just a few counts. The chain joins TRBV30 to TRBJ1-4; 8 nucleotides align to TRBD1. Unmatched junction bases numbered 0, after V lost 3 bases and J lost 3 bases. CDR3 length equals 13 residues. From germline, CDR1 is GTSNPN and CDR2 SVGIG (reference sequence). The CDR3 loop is CAWRDRANEKLFF. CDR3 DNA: TGTGCCTGGAGGGACAGGGCTAATGAAAAACTGTTTTTT.

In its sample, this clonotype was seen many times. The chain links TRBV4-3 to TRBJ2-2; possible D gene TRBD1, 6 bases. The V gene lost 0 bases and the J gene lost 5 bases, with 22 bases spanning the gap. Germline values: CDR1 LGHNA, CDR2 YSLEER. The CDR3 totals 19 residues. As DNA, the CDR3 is TGCGCCAGCAGCCAAGATGGGCGCGTGACCGGGACACCGACCGGGGAGCTGTTTTTT. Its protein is CASSQDGRVTGTPTGELFF.